These 20 T cell receptor beta chains share one sample of origin, sequenced in a study of a mutant IDH1 vaccine in newly diagnosed glioma. Clones were sequenced by immunoSEQ multiplex PCR, and TCRdb holds only the in-frame ones, with some missing. The table includes fewer than 150,000 clones, around 90% detected once. Time point here: week 11, during vaccination. The study gave 300 ug of mutant IDH1 20-mer peptide per vaccine dose, with topical imiquimod. Antigens of these TCRs are unknown. Sequencing used PBMCs, obtained from a glioma patient whose treatment included an IDH1 peptide vaccine. These receptors were collected from a woman between 50 and 59 years old with glioma.

The V and J genes are TRBV30 and TRBJ2-5, with TRBD1 matching over 9 bases. There are 14 residues in the CDR3. V gave up 5 bases and J gave up 4 bases; unmatched junction bases: 8. The germline V gene encodes CDR1 GTSNPN and CDR2 SVGIG (reference sequence). The CDR3 DNA sequence: TGTGCCTGGTCTCGGGGACAGGGCATAGAGACCCAGTACTTC. Its protein product is CAWSRGQGIETQYF.

This chain connects TRBV18 to TRBJ1-1, with D possibly TRBD1 on 5 matching bases. Germline-derived CDR1 and CDR2 are KGHSH and LQKENI. CDR3 length equals 14 residues. The germline V and J ends were trimmed by 3 bases and 5 bases, with 13 bases remaining between them. The CDR3 nucleotides are TGTGCCAGCTCACCGGGGGGGATAGGGACTGAAGCTTTCTTT. Translating gives CASSPGGIGTEAFF.

V gene TRBV27 combines with J gene TRBJ2-7; TRBD2 matches 8 bases. The CDR3 runs 13 residues. Germline V gives CDR1 MNHEY, CDR2 SMNVEV (reference sequence). With 6 bases clipped from V and 3 bases from J, the junction kept 4 bases outside the gene matches. The CDR3 spells CASRPGLDYEQYF. DNA of the CDR3: TGTGCCAGCAGGCCGGGACTAGACTACGAGCAGTACTTC.

The chain combines TRBV28 with TRBJ1-4, with 9 nucleotides matching TRBD1. Unmatched junction bases numbered 10, after V lost 2 bases and J lost 15 bases. CDR3 size: 14 residues. Germline V gene data show CDR1 as MDHEN and CDR2 as SYDVKM. The CDR3 sequence: CASSLPIFGTGMFF. The CDR3, as DNA: TGTGCCAGCAGTTTACCCATTTTTGGGACAGGGATGTTTTTT.

The CDR3 spells CASSLGNSPGQPQHF. The CDR3 nucleotides are TGTGCCAGCAGTTTAGGTAACAGCCCCGGGCAGCCCCAGCATTTT. The J gene is TRBJ1-5, the V gene TRBV6-5; D gene uncertain. Looked up from germline, CDR1 is MNHEY and CDR2 is SVGAGI. This CDR3 has 15 residues. V was clipped by 4 bases and J by 7 bases, with 17 bases between them.

The chain employs TRBV29-1 and TRBJ2-1, with 10 bases lining up with TRBD1. Germline values: CDR1 SQVTM, CDR2 ANQGSEA. The trim removed 4 bases at V and 6 bases at J, leaving 0 bases unmatched. This CDR3 is built from 12 residues. The CDR3 nucleotides read TGCAGCGTTGGGGACAGGGGCAATGAGCAGTTCTTC. It translates to CSVGDRGNEQFF.

The rearrangement joins TRBV6-6 to TRBJ2-7; 7 bases match TRBD2. The length of the CDR3 is 16 residues. Losses at the gene ends were 0 bases for V and 4 bases for J; bases not matched to a gene: 9. CDR1 and CDR2 (germline): MNHNY, SVGAGI (reference sequence). CDR3 nucleotide sequence: TGTGCCAGCAGTTACTCCCCGGGAGGCGCCCTGTACGAGCAGTACTTC. This codes for CASSYSPGGALYEQYF.

As DNA, the CDR3 is TGTGCCAGCAGTTACAGGGCCCCCCACTTCGGTCAGCCCCAGCATTTT. Protein sequence: CASSYRAPHFGQPQHF. The chain combines TRBV6-5 with TRBJ1-5, with D uncertain. CDR1 is MNHEY, CDR2 SVGAGI, per germline. V was trimmed by 2 bases and J by 6 bases, leaving 17 bases between them. The CDR3 is made up of 16 amino acids.

J is TRBJ2-5 and V is TRBV19, with a tentative D call TRBD1 (6 bases). Germline CDR1 is LNHDA and CDR2 is SQIVND (reference sequence). This CDR3 has 14 amino acids. V lost 1 base and J 3 bases, leaving 9 bases between the germline ends. In DNA, the CDR3 is TGTGCCAGTAGTATAGGCCAGGGGAAAGAGACCCAGTACTTC. This translates into CASSIGQGKETQYF.

This chain connects TRBV6-1 to TRBJ2-3; TRBD1 matches at 7 bases. This CDR3 comprises 17 residues. CDR1 and CDR2 from the germline V gene are MNHNS and SASEGT. Unmatched junction bases numbered 10, after V lost 0 bases and J lost 4 bases. CDR3 nucleotides: TGTGCCAGCAGTGAAGCGAAGACAGGGTCGCCATCAGATACGCAGTATTTT. As protein: CASSEAKTGSPSDTQYF.

The rearrangement joins TRBV19 to TRBJ2-3, with 9 bases lining up with TRBD2. Germline-derived CDR1 and CDR2 are LNHDA and SQIVND (reference sequence). This CDR3 contains 16 residues. With V trimmed by 10 bases and J by 4 bases, 15 bases remained unmatched. CDR3 DNA: TGTGCCACCAGGGGTGGCGGGAGGGCCGGGGCAGATACGCAGTATTTT. Protein product: CATRGGGRAGADTQYF.

CDR3 residues: CATSRRTSGSRNEQFF. The CDR3 DNA reads as TGTGCCACCAGCCGCCGTACTAGCGGGAGTAGGAATGAGCAGTTCTTC. The chain has TRBV15 and TRBJ2-1, with 11 bases aligning to TRBD2. The germline V gene has CDR1 LNHNV and CDR2 YYDKDF (reference sequence). The V gene end was trimmed by 5 bases and the J gene end by 7 bases; junction bases not matched to a gene: 10. The CDR3 length is 16 residues. Full variable domain (missing parts from reference TRBV15 and TRBJ2-1): DAMVIQNPRYQVTQFGKPVTLSCSQTLNHNVMYWYQQKSSQAPKLLFHYYDKDFNNEADTPDNFQSRRPNTSFCFLDIRSPGLGDTAMYLCATSRRTSGSRNEQFFGPGTRLTVL.

This clone came up a few times. The V call is TRBV10-3, the J call TRBJ1-5; 10 nucleotides line up with TRBD1. The ends lost 6 bases at V and 5 bases at J; junction bases unmatched: 1. CDR3 length equals 13 residues. Germline assignment: CDR1 ENHRY and CDR2 SYGVKD. The CDR3 reads CAISGTGDQPQHF. CDR3 nucleotide sequence: TGTGCCATCAGCGGGACAGGGGATCAGCCCCAGCATTTT.

This clone was detected only once. V is TRBV6-7 and J is TRBJ1-3, with D perhaps TRBD1 (6 bases). TRBV6-7 qualifies as an ORF whose function is uncertain. The CDR3 loop spans 15 amino acids. The V and J ends lost 5 bases and 2 bases respectively, with 13 bases between them. CDR3 in amino acids: CASSHQGRTGNTIYF. In DNA, the CDR3 is TGTGCCAGCAGTCATCAGGGGAGGACTGGAAACACCATATATTTT.

The chain is built from TRBV28 and TRBJ1-2; TRBD1 aligns across 10 bases. Per germline, CDR1 MDHEN and CDR2 SYDVKM. This CDR3 has 14 residues. The ends lost 6 bases at V and 4 bases at J; junction bases unmatched: 5. In DNA form, the CDR3 reads TGTGCCAGCAGCCTGACAGGGGGCGGCTATGGCTACACCTTC. It is translated as CASSLTGGGYGYTF.

The chain carries TRBV2 and TRBJ2-3; tentatively, D is TRBD2 (6 bases). V lost 5 bases and J lost 2, with 14 bases in between. This CDR3 region has 15 residues. CDR1 is SNHLY, CDR2 FYNNEI, per germline. CDR3 bases: TGTGCCAGCAGTAGGGACGGGAGACTCACAGATACGCAGTATTTT. Translated, it gives CASSRDGRLTDTQYF.

The chain recombines TRBV6-6 with TRBJ1-4, with D tentatively TRBD1 (5 bases). Germline-derived CDR1 and CDR2 are MNHNY and SVGAGI (reference sequence). CDR3 length: 14 amino acids. Trimming stripped 5 bases from V and 5 bases from J, with 12 bases between. The CDR3 DNA reads TGTGCCAGCAGTAAAACAGGTCCGAATGAAAAACTGTTTTTT. Translating it yields CASSKTGPNEKLFF.

This clone occurred once. The chain uses TRBV6-1 and TRBJ2-5; D is tentatively TRBD1 or TRBD2 (5 bases each). CDR3 length: 14 amino acids. Deletions cut 4 bases from V and 5 bases from J, with 14 bases between. Germline V lookup: CDR1 MNHNS, CDR2 SASEGT. The CDR3 DNA reads as TGTGCCAGCAGTGTGGGGGTAGGCGCGGAGACCCAGTACTTC. Translating it yields CASSVGVGAETQYF.

The rearrangement uses TRBV29-1 and TRBJ2-3, with 8 bases lining up with TRBD2. The J segment lost 5 bases and the V segment lost 4 bases, leaving 8 bases of the junction unmatched. The CDR3 runs to 14 residues. The germline gives CDR1 SQVTM, CDR2 ANQGSEA. CDR3 loop: CSVVASGSGDTQYF. CDR3 coding DNA: TGCAGCGTTGTGGCTAGCGGGTCAGGAGATACGCAGTATTTT.

The CDR3 spells CASSPTQGDSPLHF. The CDR3, as DNA: TGTGCCAGCTCCCCGACACAGGGGGACTCACCCCTCCACTTT. The gene calls are TRBV18 and TRBJ1-6; 8 nucleotides match TRBD1. The CDR3 loop spans 14 amino acids. Germline V CDR1 and CDR2: KGHSH, LQKENI. After removal of 6 bases from V and 10 bases from J, the junction contained 8 bases not matched to a gene.